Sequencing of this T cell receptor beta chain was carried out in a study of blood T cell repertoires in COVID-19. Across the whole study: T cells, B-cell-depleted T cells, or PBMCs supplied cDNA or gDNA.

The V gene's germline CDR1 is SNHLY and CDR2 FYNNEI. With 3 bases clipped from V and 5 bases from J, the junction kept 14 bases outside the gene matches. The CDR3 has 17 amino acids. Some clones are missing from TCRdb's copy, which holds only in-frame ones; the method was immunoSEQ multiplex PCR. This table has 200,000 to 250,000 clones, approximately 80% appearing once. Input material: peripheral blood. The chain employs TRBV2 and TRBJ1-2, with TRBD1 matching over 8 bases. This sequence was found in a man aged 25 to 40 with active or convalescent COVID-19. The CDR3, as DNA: TGTGCCAGCAGTGAGGGACAGGTAGACTGGGGAGATTATGGCTACACCTTC. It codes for CASSEGQVDWGDYGYTF.